This record covers a single TCR beta chain. This sample is part of a study of T cell changes during pregnancy in multiple sclerosis. Germline V gene lookup returns CDR1 SGHAT and CDR2 FQNNGV. The trim removed 4 bases at V and 4 bases at J, leaving 17 bases unmatched. This CDR3 is built from 18 residues. TCRdb's copy holds only in-frame clones and misses some; the assay was immunoSEQ multiplex PCR. The sample lists 90,000 to 95,000 clones; around 92% were seen once. The sequences come from peripheral blood, collected in the third trimester of pregnancy. The chain joins TRBV11-2 to TRBJ2-5, with 8 bases lining up with TRBD2. The receptor was derived from a female donor with multiple sclerosis, enrolled in a pregnancy study. This CDR3 reads CASSSQREFSRVGETQYF. The CDR3 DNA follows: TGTGCCAGCAGCTCCCAGCGGGAGTTTAGTAGGGTAGGAGAGACCCAGTACTTC.